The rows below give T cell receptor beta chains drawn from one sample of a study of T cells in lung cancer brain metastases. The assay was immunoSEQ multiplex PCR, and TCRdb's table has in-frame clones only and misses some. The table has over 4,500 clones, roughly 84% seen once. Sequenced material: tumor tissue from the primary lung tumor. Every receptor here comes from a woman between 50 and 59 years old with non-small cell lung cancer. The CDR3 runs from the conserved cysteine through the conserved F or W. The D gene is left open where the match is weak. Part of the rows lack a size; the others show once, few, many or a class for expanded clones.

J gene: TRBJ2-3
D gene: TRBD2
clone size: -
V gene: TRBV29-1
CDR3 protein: CSVSGGGSAGTDTQYF
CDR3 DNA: TGCAGCGTTAGCGGGGGGGGTAGTGCGGGCACAGATACGCAGTATTTT

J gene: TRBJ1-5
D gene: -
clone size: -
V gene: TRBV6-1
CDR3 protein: CASSVIGQPQHF
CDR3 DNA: TGTGCCAGCAGTGTTATTGGGCAGCCCCAGCATTTT

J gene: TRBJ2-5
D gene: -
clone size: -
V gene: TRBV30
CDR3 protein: CACHRDPLETQYF
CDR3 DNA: TGTGCCTGTCACCGGGACCCATTGGAGACCCAGTACTTC

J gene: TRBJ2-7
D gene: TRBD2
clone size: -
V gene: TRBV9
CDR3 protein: CTSSVDPSGGSRSYEQYF
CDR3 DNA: TGTACCAGCAGCGTGGATCCTAGCGGGGGGAGCCGATCCTACGAGCAGTACTTC

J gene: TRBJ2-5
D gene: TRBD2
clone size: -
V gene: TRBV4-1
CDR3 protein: CASSQAIAGGQETQYF
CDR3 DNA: TGCGCCAGCAGCCAAGCTATAGCGGGAGGGCAGGAGACCCAGTACTTC

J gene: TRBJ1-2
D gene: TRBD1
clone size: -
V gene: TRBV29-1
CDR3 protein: CSVGQGASGYTF
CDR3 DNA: TGCAGCGTTGGGCAGGGGGCCAGCGGCTACACCTTC

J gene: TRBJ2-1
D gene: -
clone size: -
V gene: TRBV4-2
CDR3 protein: CASSPGTGKNNEQFF
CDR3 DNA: TGTGCCAGCAGCCCCGGGACGGGTAAAAACAATGAGCAGTTCTTC

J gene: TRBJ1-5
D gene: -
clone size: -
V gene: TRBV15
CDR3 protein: CATSLRDTDQPQHF
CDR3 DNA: TGTGCCACCAGTCTCCGGGACACAGATCAGCCCCAGCATTTT

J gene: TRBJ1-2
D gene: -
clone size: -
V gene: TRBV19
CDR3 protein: CASTTRSGLSGYTF
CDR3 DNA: TGTGCCAGCACAACTCGTTCTGGGTTGAGTGGCTACACCTTC

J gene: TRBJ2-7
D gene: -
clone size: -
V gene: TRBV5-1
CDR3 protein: CASSLVVHTRPYEQYF
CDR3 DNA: TGCGCCAGCAGCTTGGTCGTCCATACGAGACCCTACGAGCAGTACTTC

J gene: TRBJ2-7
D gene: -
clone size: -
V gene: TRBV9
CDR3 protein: CASSAGNLYEQYF
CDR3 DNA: TGTGCCAGCAGCGCCGGGAACCTCTACGAGCAGTACTTC

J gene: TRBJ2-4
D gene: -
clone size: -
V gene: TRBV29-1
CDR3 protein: CSVADRITNIQYF
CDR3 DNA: TGCAGCGTTGCTGACAGAATTACAAACATTCAGTACTTC

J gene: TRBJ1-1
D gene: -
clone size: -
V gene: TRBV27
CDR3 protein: CASSLMGTTEAFF
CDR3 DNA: TGTGCCAGCAGTTTAATGGGGACCACTGAAGCTTTCTTT

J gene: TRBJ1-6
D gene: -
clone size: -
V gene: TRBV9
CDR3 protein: CASSQAFNSPLHF
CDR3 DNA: TGTGCCAGCAGCCAGGCGTTTAATTCACCCCTCCACTTT

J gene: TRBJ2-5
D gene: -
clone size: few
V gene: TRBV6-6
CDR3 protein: CASSHPGHSWETQYF
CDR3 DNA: TGTGCCAGCAGCCACCCGGGACATAGCTGGGAGACCCAGTACTTC

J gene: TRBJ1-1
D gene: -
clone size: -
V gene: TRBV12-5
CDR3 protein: CASAIPEMNTEAFF
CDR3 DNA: TGTGCTAGTGCCATCCCTGAGATGAACACTGAAGCTTTCTTT

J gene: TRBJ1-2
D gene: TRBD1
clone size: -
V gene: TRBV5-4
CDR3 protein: CASSKQQGRSGGYTF
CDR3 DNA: TGTGCCAGCAGCAAACAACAGGGGAGAAGCGGAGGCTACACCTTC

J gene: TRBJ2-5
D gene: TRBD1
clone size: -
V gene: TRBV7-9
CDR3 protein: CASSSYDRDGQETQYF
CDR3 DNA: TGTGCCAGCAGCTCCTATGACAGGGATGGCCAAGAGACCCAGTACTTC

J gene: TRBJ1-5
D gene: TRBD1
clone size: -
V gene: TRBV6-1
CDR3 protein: CASSEAGGGGQPQHF
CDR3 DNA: TGTGCCAGCAGTGAAGCGGGAGGGGGCGGACAGCCCCAGCATTTT

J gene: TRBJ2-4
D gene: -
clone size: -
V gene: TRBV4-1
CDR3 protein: CASSQDRGNIQYF
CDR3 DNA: TGCGCCAGCAGCCAAGATCGGGGGAACATTCAGTACTTC

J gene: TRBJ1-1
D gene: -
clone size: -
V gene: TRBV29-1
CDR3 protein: CSVYTGRNTEAFF
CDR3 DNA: TGCAGCGTGTATACAGGGAGGAACACTGAAGCTTTCTTT

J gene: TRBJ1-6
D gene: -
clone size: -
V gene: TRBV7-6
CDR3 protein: CASRSGAGGSPLHF
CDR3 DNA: TGTGCCAGCAGGTCCGGAGCCGGGGGTTCACCCCTCCACTTT

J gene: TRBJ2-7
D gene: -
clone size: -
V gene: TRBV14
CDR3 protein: CASSQDLGGEQYF
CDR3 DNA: TGTGCCAGCAGCCAAGATCTGGGCGGCGAGCAGTACTTC

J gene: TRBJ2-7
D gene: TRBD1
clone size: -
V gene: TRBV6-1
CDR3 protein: CASSLTGRSYEQYF
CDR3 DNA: TGTGCCAGCAGTCTGACAGGGAGATCCTACGAGCAGTACTTC

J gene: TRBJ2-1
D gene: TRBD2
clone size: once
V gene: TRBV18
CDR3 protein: CASSPTSGMRNEQFF
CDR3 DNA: TGTGCCAGCTCACCGACTAGCGGGATGAGGAATGAGCAGTTCTTC

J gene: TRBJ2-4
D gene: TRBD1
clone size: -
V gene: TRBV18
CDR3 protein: CASSTTGWGNIQYF
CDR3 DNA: TGTGCCAGCTCAACGACAGGGTGGGGGAACATTCAGTACTTC

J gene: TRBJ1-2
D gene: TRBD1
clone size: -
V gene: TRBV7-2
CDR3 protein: CASSLALGQGAGGYTF
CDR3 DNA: TGTGCCAGCAGCTTAGCGCTAGGGCAGGGGGCGGGTGGCTACACCTTC

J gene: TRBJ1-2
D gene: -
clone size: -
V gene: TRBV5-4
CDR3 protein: CASGLTENYGYTF
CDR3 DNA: TGTGCCAGCGGCCTGACAGAGAACTATGGCTACACCTTC

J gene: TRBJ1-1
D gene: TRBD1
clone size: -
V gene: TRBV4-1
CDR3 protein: CASSQGQGLNTEAFF
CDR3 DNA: TGCGCCAGCAGCCAAGGACAGGGGCTGAACACTGAAGCTTTCTTT

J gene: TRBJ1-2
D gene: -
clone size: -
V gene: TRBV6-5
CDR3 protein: CAALGADGYTF
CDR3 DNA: TGTGCTGCCTTAGGGGCTGATGGCTACACCTTC

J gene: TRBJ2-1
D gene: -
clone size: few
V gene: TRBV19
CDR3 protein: CASSIRNEQFF
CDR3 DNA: TGTGCCAGTAGTATAAGGAATGAGCAGTTCTTC

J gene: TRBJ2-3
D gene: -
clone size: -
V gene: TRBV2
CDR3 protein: CASEGVKLTDTQYF
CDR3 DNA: TGTGCCAGCGAGGGAGTTAAACTCACAGATACGCAGTATTTT

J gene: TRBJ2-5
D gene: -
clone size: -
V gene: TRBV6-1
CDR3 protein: CASSWAGLQETQYF
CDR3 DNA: TGTGCCAGCAGTTGGGCGGGTCTTCAAGAGACCCAGTACTTC

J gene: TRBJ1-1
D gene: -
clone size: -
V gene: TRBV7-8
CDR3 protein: CASSLDTEAFF
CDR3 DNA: TGTGCCAGCAGCTTGGACACTGAAGCTTTCTTT

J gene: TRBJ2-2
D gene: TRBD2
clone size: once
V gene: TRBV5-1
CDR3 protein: CASRSSGGNTGELFF
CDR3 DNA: TGCGCCAGCAGGTCTAGCGGGGGGAACACCGGGGAGCTGTTTTTT